The clone carrying this T cell receptor beta chain has a handful of counts. The sample is drawn from a study of blood T cell repertoires in COVID-19. Background on the study: Sources were T cells, B-cell-depleted T cells, or PBMCs; the material itself was cDNA or gDNA.

Profiled with immunoSEQ multiplex PCR; TCRdb holds only in-frame clones, not every one. This table has 540,000 or so clones, less than 90% appearing once. The clonotype comes from a woman in her 50s with COVID-19, enrolled during active disease. Sequencing used peripheral blood.

CDR3 DNA: TGTGCCAGCAGTACCCGACGAGCGGGGGACCAAGAGACCCAGTACTTC. This translates into CASSTRRAGDQETQYF. V is TRBV28 and J is TRBJ2-5, with 8 bases that match TRBD2. The trim removed 5 bases at V and 0 bases at J, leaving 8 bases unmatched. The germline CDR1 and CDR2 sequences are MDHEN and SYDVKM. There are 16 residues in the CDR3.